One sample yielded the 8 T cell receptor beta chains listed below, sequenced in a study of T cell changes during pregnancy in multiple sclerosis. Some clones are missing from TCRdb's copy, which holds only in-frame ones; the method was immunoSEQ multiplex PCR. This table has approximately 93,000 clones, roughly 90% appearing once. Here the sequenced sample was peripheral blood, taken in the first trimester of pregnancy. These receptors all stem from a female donor in good health, enrolled as a control in a pregnancy study.

The chain employs TRBV29-1 and TRBJ2-3; no reliable D call. Germline assignment: CDR1 SQVTM and CDR2 ANQGSEA. The length of the CDR3 is 14 residues. The V and J ends lost 4 bases and 2 bases respectively, with 13 bases between them. CDR3 coding DNA: TGCAGCGTTGCGATCGGTAGAGACACAGATACGCAGTATTTT. It yields the protein CSVAIGRDTDTQYF.

The CDR3 nucleotides are TGTGCCAGTAGTATGGAGGGACAGGGGGTCCATGAGCAGTTCTTC. The encoded protein is CASSMEGQGVHEQFF. The rearrangement uses TRBV19 and TRBJ2-1, with 11 bases identical to TRBD1. CDR3 size: 15 residues. V was clipped by 3 bases and J by 8 bases; unmatched bases: 6. Looked up from germline, CDR1 is LNHDA and CDR2 is SQIVND (reference sequence).

The chain carries TRBV4-1 and TRBJ1-2, with D possibly being TRBD1 (5 bases). Trimming left V 1 base short and J 4 bases short, with 16 bases between. In germline, CDR1 is MGHRA, CDR2 YSYEKL. The CDR3 spans 16 residues. The DNA for the CDR3 is TGCGCCAGCAGCCAAGGGGAGCGGGGGGACCTCTATGGCTACACCTTC. Amino acid sequence: CASSQGERGDLYGYTF.

The gene calls are TRBV4-1 and TRBJ2-5; D gene unclear. Trimming removed 0 bases at V and 5 bases at J, with 10 bases between. The germline gives CDR1 MGHRA, CDR2 YSYEKL. The CDR3 loop spans 14 amino acids. The CDR3 DNA sequence: TGCGCCAGCAGCCAAGATTTTTTGTCGGAGACCCAGTACTTC. This translates into CASSQDFLSETQYF.

The V gene is TRBV13, the J gene TRBJ1-1; D not resolved. The germline V gene encodes CDR1 PRHDT and CDR2 FYEKMQ (reference sequence). V was clipped by 7 bases and J by 1 base, with 10 bases between them. The CDR3 totals 13 residues. The CDR3 spells CASIKVGNTEAFF. The CDR3 region has the DNA TGTGCCAGCATAAAAGTCGGGAACACTGAAGCTTTCTTT.

This chain uses TRBV5-1 with TRBJ2-1; 8 nucleotides line up with TRBD1. Unmatched junction bases numbered 12, after V lost 6 bases and J lost 7 bases. The germline gives CDR1 SGHRS, CDR2 YFSETQ. The length of the CDR3 is 15 residues. The CDR3 DNA sequence: TGCGCCAGCAAGGTCCAGGGCCAGGGGGCGAATGAGCAGTTCTTC. Protein sequence: CASKVQGQGANEQFF. The whole variable domain, remainder taken from reference TRBV5-1 and TRBJ2-1, is KAGVTQTPRYLIKTRGQQVTLSCSPISGHRSVSWYQQTPGQGLQFLFEYFSETQRNKGNFPGRFSGRQFSNSRSEMNVSTLELGDSALYLCASKVQGQGANEQFFGPGTRLTVL.

The chain uses TRBV18 and TRBJ1-5; weak D call: TRBD1 (6 bases). V was clipped by 2 bases and J by 5 bases, with 13 bases between them. Germline V gene data show CDR1 as KGHSH and CDR2 as LQKENI. The length of the CDR3 is 15 residues. This chain's CDR3 is CASSPGGGRDQPQHF. The CDR3 nucleotides read TGTGCCAGCTCACCAGGGGGGGGCAGGGATCAGCCCCAGCATTTT.

DNA of the CDR3: TGTGCCAGCAGTTTCCGGGCTAGCGGGGGCCGCCATGAGCAGTTCTTC. Residues: CASSFRASGGRHEQFF. V gene TRBV27 combines with J gene TRBJ2-1; 10 bases fit TRBD2. The CDR3 sequence is 16 residues long. Unmatched junction bases numbered 10, after V lost 3 bases and J lost 8 bases. CDR1 and CDR2 (germline): MNHEY, SMNVEV (reference sequence).